This record covers a single T cell receptor beta chain. Antigen unknown. The data originate from a study of a mutant IDH1 vaccine in newly diagnosed glioma. Overall study: Either 4-6 weeks after radiotherapy alone or alongside temozolomide, vaccination was begun. Previous care, which was radiotherapy, temozolomide, or both, most often involved both. General observations from the study: Vaccine-induced immune responses were detected in approximately 93% of patients.

Losses at the gene ends were 2 bases for V and 3 bases for J; bases not matched to a gene: 7. CDR1 is SGHDT and CDR2 is YYEEEE in the germline V gene. The CDR3 is 16 residues long. Libraries were prepared by immunoSEQ multiplex PCR; TCRdb keeps only in-frame clonotypes and omits some of them. The table shows roughly 60,000 clones, with roughly 76% occurring only once. Time point denoted: week 35, safety follow-up. The investigators gave 300 ug of mutant IDH1 20-mer peptide in each vaccine dose, together with topical imiquimod. Patients came in for eight vaccinations, in weeks 1, 3, 5, 7, 11, 15, 19 and 23.

This receptor was taken from a man aged 40-49 years with glioma. J is TRBJ1-4 and V is TRBV5-6; TRBD1 agrees at 7 bases. The input for sequencing was PBMCs, taken from a glioma patient whose treatment included an IDH1 peptide vaccine. The CDR3 nucleotides read TGTGCCAGCAGCTTCAGGGGGAAGTCGCCTAATGAAAAACTGTTTTTT. It codes for CASSFRGKSPNEKLFF. The whole variable domain, filled in from reference TRBV5-6 and TRBJ1-4, reads DAGVTQSPTHLIKTRGQQVTLRCSPKSGHDTVSWYQQALGQGPQFIFQYYEEEERQRGNFPDRFSGHQFPNYSSELNVNALLLGDSALYLCASSFRGKSPNEKLFFGSGTQLSVL.